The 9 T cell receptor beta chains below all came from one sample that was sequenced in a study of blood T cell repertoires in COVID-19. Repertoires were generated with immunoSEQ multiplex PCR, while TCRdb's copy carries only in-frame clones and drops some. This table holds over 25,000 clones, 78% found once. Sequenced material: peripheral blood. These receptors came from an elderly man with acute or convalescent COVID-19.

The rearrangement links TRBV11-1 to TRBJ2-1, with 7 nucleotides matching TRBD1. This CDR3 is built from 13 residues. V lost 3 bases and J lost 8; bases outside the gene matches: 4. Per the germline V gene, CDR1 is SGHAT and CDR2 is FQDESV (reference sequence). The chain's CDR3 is CASSFDRVDEQFF. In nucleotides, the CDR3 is TGTGCCAGCAGCTTCGACAGGGTCGATGAGCAGTTCTTC.

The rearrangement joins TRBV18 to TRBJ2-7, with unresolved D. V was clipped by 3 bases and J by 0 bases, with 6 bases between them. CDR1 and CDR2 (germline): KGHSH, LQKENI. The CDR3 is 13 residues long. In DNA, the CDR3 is TGTGCCAGCTCACCCAGTGACTCCTACGAGCAGTACTTC. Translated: CASSPSDSYEQYF.

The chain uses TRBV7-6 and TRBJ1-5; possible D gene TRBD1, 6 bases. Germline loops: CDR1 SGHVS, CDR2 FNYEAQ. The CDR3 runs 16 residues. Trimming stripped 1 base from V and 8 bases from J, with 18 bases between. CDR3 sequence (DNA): TGTGCCAGCAGCTTAGGTAGCACAGGGACGATCGAGCCCCAGCATTTT. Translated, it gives CASSLGSTGTIEPQHF.

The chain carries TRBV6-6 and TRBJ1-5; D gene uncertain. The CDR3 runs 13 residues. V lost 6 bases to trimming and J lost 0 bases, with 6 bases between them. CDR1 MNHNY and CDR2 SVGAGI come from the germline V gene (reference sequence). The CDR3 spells CASRLDSNQPQHF. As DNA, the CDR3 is TGTGCCAGCAGACTTGATAGCAATCAGCCCCAGCATTTT.

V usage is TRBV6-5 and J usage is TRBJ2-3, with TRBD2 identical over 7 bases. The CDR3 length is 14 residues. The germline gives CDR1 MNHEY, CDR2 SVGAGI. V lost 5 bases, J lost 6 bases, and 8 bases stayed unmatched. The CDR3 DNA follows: TGTGCCAGCAGTAGACTAGCCGAGGGGGATACGCAGTATTTT. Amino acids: CASSRLAEGDTQYF.

CDR3 region: CASSEADKNEKLFF. CDR3 DNA: TGTGCCAGCAGTGAAGCGGACAAAAATGAAAAACTGTTTTTT. This chain links TRBV2 with TRBJ1-4; the D gene is possibly TRBD1 (5 bases). V lost 0 bases and J 5 bases, leaving 7 bases between the germline ends. This CDR3 is 14 amino acids long. CDR1 and CDR2 (germline): SNHLY, FYNNEI. Looking up the rest from reference TRBV2 and TRBJ1-4 gives the full variable domain: EPEVTQTPSHQVTQMGQEVILRCVPISNHLYFYWYRQILGQKVEFLVSFYNNEISEKSEIFDDQFSVERPDGSNFTLKIRSTKLEDSAMYFCASSEADKNEKLFFGSGTQLSVL.

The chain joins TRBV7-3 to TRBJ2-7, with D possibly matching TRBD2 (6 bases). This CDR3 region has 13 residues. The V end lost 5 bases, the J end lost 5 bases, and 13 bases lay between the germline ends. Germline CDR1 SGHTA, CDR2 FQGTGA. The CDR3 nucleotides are TGTGCCAGCAGCCTAAGGGGAGGCGACGAGCAGTACTTC. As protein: CASSLRGGDEQYF.

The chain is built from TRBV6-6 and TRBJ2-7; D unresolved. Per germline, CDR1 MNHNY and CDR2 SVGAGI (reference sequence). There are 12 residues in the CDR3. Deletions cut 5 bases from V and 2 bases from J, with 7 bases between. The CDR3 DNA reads TGTGCCAGCAGTACTAAGACCTACGAGCAGTACTTC. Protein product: CASSTKTYEQYF.

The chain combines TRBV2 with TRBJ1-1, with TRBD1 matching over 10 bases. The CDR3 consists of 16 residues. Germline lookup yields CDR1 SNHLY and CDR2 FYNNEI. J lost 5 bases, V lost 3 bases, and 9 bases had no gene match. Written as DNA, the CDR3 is TGTGCCAGCAGTGAGAGGGAGACAGGGGGCTGGACTGAAGCTTTCTTT. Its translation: CASSERETGGWTEAFF.